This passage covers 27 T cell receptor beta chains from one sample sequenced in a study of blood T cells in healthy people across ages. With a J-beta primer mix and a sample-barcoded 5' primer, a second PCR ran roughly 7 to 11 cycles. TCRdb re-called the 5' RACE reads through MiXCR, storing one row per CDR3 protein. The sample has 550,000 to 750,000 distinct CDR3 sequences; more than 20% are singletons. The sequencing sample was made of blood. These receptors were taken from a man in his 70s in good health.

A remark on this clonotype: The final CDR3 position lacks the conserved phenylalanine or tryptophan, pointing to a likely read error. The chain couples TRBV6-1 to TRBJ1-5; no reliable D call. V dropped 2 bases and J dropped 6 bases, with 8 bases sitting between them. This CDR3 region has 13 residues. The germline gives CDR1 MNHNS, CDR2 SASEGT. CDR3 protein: CASSERPSQPQHS. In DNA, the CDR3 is TGTGCCAGCAGTGAAAGGCCCTCTCAGCCCCAGCATTCT.

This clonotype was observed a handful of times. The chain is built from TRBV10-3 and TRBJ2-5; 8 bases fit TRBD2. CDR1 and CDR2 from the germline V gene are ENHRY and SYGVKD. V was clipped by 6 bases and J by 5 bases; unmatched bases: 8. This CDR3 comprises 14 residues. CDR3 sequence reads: CAIRGTRSSETQYF. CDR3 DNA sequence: TGTGCCATCAGGGGGACTAGATCATCGGAGACCCAGTACTTC.

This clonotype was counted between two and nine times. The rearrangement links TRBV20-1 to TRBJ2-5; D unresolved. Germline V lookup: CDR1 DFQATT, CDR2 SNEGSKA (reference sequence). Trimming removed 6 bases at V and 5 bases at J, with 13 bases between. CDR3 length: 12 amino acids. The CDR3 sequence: CSARPDSETQYF. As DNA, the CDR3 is TGCAGTGCCAGACCGGATTCGGAGACCCAGTACTTC.

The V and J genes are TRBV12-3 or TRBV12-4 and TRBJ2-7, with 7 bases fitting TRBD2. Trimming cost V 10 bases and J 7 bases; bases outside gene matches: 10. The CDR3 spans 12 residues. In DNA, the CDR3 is TGTGCCACCCCTGGGGGAGCGGGGGAGCAGTACTTC. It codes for CATPGGAGEQYF.

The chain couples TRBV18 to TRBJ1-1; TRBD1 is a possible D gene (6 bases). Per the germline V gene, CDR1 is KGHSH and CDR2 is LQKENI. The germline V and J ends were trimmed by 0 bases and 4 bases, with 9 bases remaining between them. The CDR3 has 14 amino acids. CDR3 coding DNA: TGTGCCAGCTCACCACCGGTCAGGGGCACTGAAGCTTTCTTT. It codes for CASSPPVRGTEAFF.

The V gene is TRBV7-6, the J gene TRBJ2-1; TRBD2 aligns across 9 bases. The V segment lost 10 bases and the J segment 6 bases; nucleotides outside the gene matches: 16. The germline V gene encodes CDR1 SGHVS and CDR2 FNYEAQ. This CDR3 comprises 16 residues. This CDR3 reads CANSPSLRGRANEQFF. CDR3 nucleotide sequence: TGTGCCAACTCACCCTCGTTGCGCGGGAGGGCCAATGAGCAGTTCTTC.

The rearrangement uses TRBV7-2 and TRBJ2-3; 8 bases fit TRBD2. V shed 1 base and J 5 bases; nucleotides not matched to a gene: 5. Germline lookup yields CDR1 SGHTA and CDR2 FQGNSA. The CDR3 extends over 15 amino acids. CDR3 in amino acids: CASSLGAGDIDTQYF. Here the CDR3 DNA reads TGTGCCAGCAGCTTAGGAGCGGGAGATATAGATACGCAGTATTTT.

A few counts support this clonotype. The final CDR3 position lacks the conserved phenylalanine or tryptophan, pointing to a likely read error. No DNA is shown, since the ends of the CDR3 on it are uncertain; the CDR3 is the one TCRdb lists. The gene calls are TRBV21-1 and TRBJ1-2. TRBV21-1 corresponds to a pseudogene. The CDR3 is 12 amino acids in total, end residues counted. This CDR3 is CASSERPYGYTV.

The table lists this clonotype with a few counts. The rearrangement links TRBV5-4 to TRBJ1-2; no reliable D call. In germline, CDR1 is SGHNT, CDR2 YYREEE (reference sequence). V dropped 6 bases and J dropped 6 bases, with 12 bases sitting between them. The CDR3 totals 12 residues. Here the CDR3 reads CASNSPGHGYTF. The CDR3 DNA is TGTGCCAGCAACAGCCCCGGGCATGGCTACACCTTC.

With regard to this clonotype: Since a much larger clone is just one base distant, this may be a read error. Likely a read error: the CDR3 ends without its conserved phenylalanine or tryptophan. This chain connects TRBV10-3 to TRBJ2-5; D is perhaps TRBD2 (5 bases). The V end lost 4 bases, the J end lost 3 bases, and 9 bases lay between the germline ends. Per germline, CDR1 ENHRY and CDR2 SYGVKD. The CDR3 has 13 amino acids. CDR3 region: CAISGRTEETQYL. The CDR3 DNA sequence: TGTGCCATCAGTGGGAGGACGGAAGAGACCCAGTACCTC.

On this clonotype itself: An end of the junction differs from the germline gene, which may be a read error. CDR3 residues: CAGSPLRDRENTGELFF. In DNA, the CDR3 is TGTGCCGGCAGTCCATTGAGGGACAGGGAGAACACCGGGGAGCTGTTTTTT. This sequence joins TRBV28 and TRBJ2-2; 9 bases line up with TRBD1. The CDR3 has 17 amino acids. CDR1 and CDR2 from the germline V gene are MDHEN and SYDVKM.

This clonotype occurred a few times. Written as DNA, the CDR3 is TGTGCCAGCAGCCTGGGTTTGGACAAAAACATTCAGTACTTC. This encodes CASSLGLDKNIQYF. The chain links TRBV6-1 to TRBJ2-4; D unclear. The CDR3 runs 14 residues. With 6 bases removed from V and 3 bases from J, the gap between germline ends came to 12 bases. Germline values: CDR1 MNHNS, CDR2 SASEGT.

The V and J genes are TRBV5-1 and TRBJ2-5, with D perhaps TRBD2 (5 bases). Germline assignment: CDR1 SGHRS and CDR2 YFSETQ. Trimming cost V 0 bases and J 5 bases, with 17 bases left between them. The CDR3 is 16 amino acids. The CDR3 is CASSLAIQAVGETQYF. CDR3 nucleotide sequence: TGCGCCAGCAGCTTGGCCATACAAGCGGTCGGCGAGACCCAGTACTTC.

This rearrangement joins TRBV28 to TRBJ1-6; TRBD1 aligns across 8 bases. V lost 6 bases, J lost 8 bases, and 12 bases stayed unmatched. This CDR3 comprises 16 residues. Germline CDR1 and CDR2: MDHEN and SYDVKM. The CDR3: CASRWGQGAPYSPLHF. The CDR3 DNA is TGTGCCAGCAGATGGGGGCAGGGGGCTCCGTATTCACCCCTCCACTTT.

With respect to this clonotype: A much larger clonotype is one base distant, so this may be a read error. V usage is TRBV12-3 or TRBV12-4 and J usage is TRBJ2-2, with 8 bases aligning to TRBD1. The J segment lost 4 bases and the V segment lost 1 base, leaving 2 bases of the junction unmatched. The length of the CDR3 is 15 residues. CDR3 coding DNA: TGTGCCAGCAGTTTAGGGACAGGGTTCACCGGGGAGCTGTTTTTT. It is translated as CASSLGTGFTGELFF.

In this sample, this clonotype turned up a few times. CDR3 coding DNA: TGCAGTGCTAGAGATAGTTCACCCCTCCACTTT. Amino acid sequence: CSARDSSPLHF. The rearrangement joins TRBV20-1 to TRBJ1-6; D ambiguous. Germline V gives CDR1 DFQATT, CDR2 SNEGSKA (reference sequence). V lost 0 bases to trimming and J lost 9 bases, with 3 bases between them. The length of the CDR3 is 11 residues.

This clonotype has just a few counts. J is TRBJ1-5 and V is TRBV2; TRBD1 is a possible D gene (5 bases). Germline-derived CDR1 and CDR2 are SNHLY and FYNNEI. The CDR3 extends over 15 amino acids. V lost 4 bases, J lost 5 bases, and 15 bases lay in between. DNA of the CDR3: TGTGCCAGCAGTGGACAGTTGAATACGTATCAGCCCCAGCATTTT. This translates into CASSGQLNTYQPQHF. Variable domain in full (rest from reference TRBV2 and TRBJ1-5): EPEVTQTPSHQVTQMGQEVILRCVPISNHLYFYWYRQILGQKVEFLVSFYNNEISEKSEIFDDQFSVERPDGSNFTLKIRSTKLEDSAMYFCASSGQLNTYQPQHFGDGTRLSIL.

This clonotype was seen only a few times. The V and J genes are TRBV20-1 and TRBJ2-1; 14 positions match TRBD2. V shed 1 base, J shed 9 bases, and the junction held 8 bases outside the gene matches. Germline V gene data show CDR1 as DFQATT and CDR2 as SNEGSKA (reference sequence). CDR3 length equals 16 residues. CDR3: CSARAPGTSGSGEQFF. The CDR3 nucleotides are TGCAGTGCTAGAGCTCCCGGGACTAGCGGGAGTGGTGAGCAGTTCTTC.

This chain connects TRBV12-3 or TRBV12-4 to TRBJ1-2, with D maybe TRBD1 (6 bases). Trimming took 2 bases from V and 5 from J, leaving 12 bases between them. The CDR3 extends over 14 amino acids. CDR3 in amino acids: CASSLSGTGYGYTF. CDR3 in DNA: TGTGCCAGCAGTTTATCTGGTACAGGGTATGGCTACACCTTC.

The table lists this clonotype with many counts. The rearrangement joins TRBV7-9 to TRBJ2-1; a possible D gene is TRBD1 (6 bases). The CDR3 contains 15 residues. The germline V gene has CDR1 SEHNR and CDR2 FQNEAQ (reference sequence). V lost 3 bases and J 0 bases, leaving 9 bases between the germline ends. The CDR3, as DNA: TGTGCCAGCAGCTTCCGGGACATCTCCTACAATGAGCAGTTCTTC. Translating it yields CASSFRDISYNEQFF.

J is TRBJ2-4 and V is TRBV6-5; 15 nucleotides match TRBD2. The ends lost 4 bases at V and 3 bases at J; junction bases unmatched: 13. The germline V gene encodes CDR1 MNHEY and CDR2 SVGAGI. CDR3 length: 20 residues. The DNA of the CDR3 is TGTGCCAGCAGTTCGGGACTAGCGGGAGGAATATGGGAGGACAAAAACATTCAGTACTTC. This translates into CASSSGLAGGIWEDKNIQYF.

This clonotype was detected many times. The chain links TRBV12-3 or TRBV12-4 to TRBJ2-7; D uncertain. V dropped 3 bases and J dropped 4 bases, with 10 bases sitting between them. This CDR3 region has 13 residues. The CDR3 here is CASSFGQKYEQYF. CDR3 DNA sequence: TGTGCCAGCAGTTTTGGCCAGAAGTACGAGCAGTACTTC.

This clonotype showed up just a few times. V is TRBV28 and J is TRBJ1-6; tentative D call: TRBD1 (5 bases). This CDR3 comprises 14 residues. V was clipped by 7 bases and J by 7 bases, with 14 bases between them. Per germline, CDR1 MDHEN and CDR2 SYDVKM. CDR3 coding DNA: TGTGCCAGCAATTGGCAGGGACGGAATTCACCCCTCCACTTT. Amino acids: CASNWQGRNSPLHF.

The CDR3, as DNA: TGTGCCAGCAATGGTGGAAGTATCTCCTACAATGAGCAGTTCTTC. This translates into CASNGGSISYNEQFF. The chain couples TRBV28 to TRBJ2-1, with D unclear. This CDR3 region has 15 residues. Germline V lookup: CDR1 MDHEN, CDR2 SYDVKM. V was trimmed by 7 bases and J by 0 bases, leaving 13 bases between them.

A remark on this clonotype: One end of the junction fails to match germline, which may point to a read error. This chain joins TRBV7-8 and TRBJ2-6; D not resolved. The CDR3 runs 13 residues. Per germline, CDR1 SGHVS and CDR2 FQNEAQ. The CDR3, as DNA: TGTGCCAGCAGCCGGTCTGAGGCCAACGTCCTGACTTTC. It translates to CASSRSEANVLTF. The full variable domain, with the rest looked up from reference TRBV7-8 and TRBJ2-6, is GAGVSQSPRYKVAKRGQDVALRCDPISGHVSLFWYQQALGQGPEFLTYFQNEAQLDKSGLPSDRFFAERPEGSVSTLKIQRTQQEDSAVYLCASSRSEANVLTFGAGSRLTVL.

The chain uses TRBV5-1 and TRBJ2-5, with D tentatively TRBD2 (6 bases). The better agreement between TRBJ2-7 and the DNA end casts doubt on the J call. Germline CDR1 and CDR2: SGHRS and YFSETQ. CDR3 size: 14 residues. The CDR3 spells CASRGGDGGYEQYF. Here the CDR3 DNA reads TGCGCCAGCAGAGGCGGGGACGGTGGTTACGAGCAGTACTTC.

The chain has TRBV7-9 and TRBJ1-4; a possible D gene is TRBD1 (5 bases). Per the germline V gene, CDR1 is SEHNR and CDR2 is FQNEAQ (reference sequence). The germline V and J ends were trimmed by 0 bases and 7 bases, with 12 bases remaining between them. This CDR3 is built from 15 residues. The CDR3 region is CASSLAGQGFEKLFF. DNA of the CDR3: TGTGCCAGCAGCTTAGCTGGTCAGGGATTTGAAAAACTGTTTTTT.